This T cell receptor (beta chain) was profiled in a study of CD4+ T cells in melanoma. This CDR3 contains 16 residues. To note about this clone: What it recognizes is unknown.

Study-level findings and limits: Diverse differentiation states were reported for melanoma neoantigen-specific CD4+ T cells. CD8+ T cell, macrophage and B cell function reportedly correlated with neoantigen-specific CD4+ T cells.

Data came from immunoSEQ multiplex PCR; TCRdb stores just in-frame clones and leaves some out. This sample has more than 110,000 clones, with about 93% found just once. The clonotype originates from a human donor with melanoma. This chain connects TRBV7-5 to TRBJ2-5; the table's D gene call, TRBD2, was not cross checked with the DNA. TRBV7-5 is termed a pseudogene. CDR3 in DNA: TGTGCCAGAAGCCCGAAGACTAGCGGGGGGAAAGAGACCCAGTACTTC. Amino acid sequence: CARSPKTSGGKETQYF.